This is a list of T cell receptor beta chains from one sample in a study of beta chain features in type 1 diabetes. Assay used: immunoSEQ multiplex PCR; TCRdb lists only in-frame clones, some missing. The table has more than 250,000 clones, around 15% seen once. The sequenced material came from naive CD4+ T cells from blood. The receptors originated from a man younger than 45 with type 1 diabetes. CDR3s include the opening cysteine and the closing phenylalanine or tryptophan. The D gene is left open where the match is weak. Rows give clone size only sometimes, using once, few, many, or a class for an expanded clone.

J gene	clone size	V gene	D gene	CDR3 DNA	CDR3 protein
TRBJ2-3	few	TRBV7-6	NA	TGTGCCAGCAGCTTTGGGAATAGCGGCACAGATACGCAGTATTTT	CASSFGNSGTDTQYF
TRBJ2-1	few	TRBV18	NA	TGTGCCAGCTCACCACAGTCTACAGGGATCCATGAGCAGTTCTTC	CASSPQSTGIHEQFF
TRBJ2-7	few	TRBV15	NA	TGTGCCACCAGCAGAGATCGGGGGAGCGGCTACGAGCAGTACTTC	CATSRDRGSGYEQYF
TRBJ2-7	NA	TRBV5-6	NA	TGTGCCAGCAGGCTGGTAGACGAGCAGTACTTC	CASRLVDEQYF
TRBJ2-5	NA	TRBV19	NA	TGTGCCAGCCAATTGACAGTCCCCGCAGGGACCCAGTACTTC	CASQLTVPAGTQYF
TRBJ1-5	NA	TRBV19	NA	TGTGCCAGTAGCCTCACAGGGCTCCTCGGTCAGCCCCAGCATTTT	CASSLTGLLGQPQHF
TRBJ1-1	few	TRBV11-3	NA	TGTGCCAGCAGCTTAGGTGGGGAGGGCGAAGCTTTCTTT	CASSLGGEGEAFF
TRBJ2-3	few	TRBV6-5	TRBD2	TGTGCCAGCAGATATGACAGCGGGGCGACAGATACGCAGTATTTT	CASRYDSGATDTQYF
TRBJ2-2	NA	TRBV11-2	TRBD2	TGTGCCAGCAGCCCCTTTCTAGCGGTTAACACCGGGGAGCTGTTTTTT	CASSPFLAVNTGELFF
TRBJ2-7	few	TRBV5-1	TRBD2	TGCGCCAGCAGCCCCATGGGGGGGAGCAAGCAGTACTTC	CASSPMGGSKQYF
TRBJ2-5	NA	TRBV10-3	TRBD1	TGTGCCATCAGCACAGGGGAAGGCCAGTACTTC	CAISTGEGQYF
TRBJ2-7	few	TRBV30	TRBD1	TGTGCCTGGAGTGTACAGTCGGCAGGGGGCTCCTACGAGCAGTACTTC	CAWSVQSAGGSYEQYF
TRBJ1-2	few	TRBV28	NA	TGTGCCAGCAGTCCTGGGGGGGACTATGGCTACACCTTC	CASSPGGDYGYTF
TRBJ2-7	many	TRBV4-3	TRBD2	TGCGCCAGCAGCCAAGGACTAGCGGGAGGGAATTACGAGCAGTACTTC	CASSQGLAGGNYEQYF
TRBJ2-3	few	TRBV14	NA	TGTGCCAGCAGCACCTATGCGCTGGATACGCAGTATTTT	CASSTYALDTQYF
TRBJ2-5	few	TRBV6-1	NA	TGTGCCAGCAGTCCGACGGGGAGAGAAGAGACCCAGTACTTC	CASSPTGREETQYF
TRBJ1-1	NA	TRBV5-1	TRBD1	TGCGCCAGCAGCGCCGGGACAGCGAACACTGAAGCTTTCTTT	CASSAGTANTEAFF
TRBJ2-5	few	TRBV4-1	TRBD2	TGCGCCAGCAGCGTCTCCCGTTCAGCGGGATCGTTCCAGACCCAGTACTTC	CASSVSRSAGSFQTQYF
TRBJ2-5	NA	TRBV25-1	NA	TGTGCCAGCAGTGAATCCAACAGGTACCAAGAGACCCAGTACTTC	CASSESNRYQETQYF
TRBJ2-7	few	TRBV27	TRBD1	TGTGCCAGCAGAGCGACAGGGTTCTACGAGCAGTACTTC	CASRATGFYEQYF
TRBJ1-5	NA	TRBV5-1	TRBD1	TGCGCCAGCAGCTTGACTGGGACAGGGGACAATCAGCCCCAGCATTTT	CASSLTGTGDNQPQHF
TRBJ2-7	few	TRBV5-1	TRBD2	TGCGCCAGCAGCCCGGGACTAGTAGTCTACGAGCAGTACTTC	CASSPGLVVYEQYF
TRBJ1-5	NA	TRBV19	NA	TGTGCCAGTAGTAAGGTGAGGACAGGCAATCAGCCCCAGCATTTT	CASSKVRTGNQPQHF
TRBJ2-1	few	TRBV5-1	TRBD2	TGCGCCAGCAGCTTGGAACCTAGCGGGATTGTCTATGAGCAGTTCTTC	CASSLEPSGIVYEQFF
TRBJ1-4	few	TRBV28	NA	TGTGCCAGCAAAGGGGCAGTTAATGAAAAACTGTTTTTT	CASKGAVNEKLFF
TRBJ2-2	few	TRBV4-3	NA	TGCGCCAGCAGCCAAGAGGTTCAAGCTCTCAACACCGGGGAGCTGTTTTTT	CASSQEVQALNTGELFF
TRBJ1-3	NA	TRBV29-1	NA	TGCAGCGTTTCACGGGAGTCTGGAAACACCATATATTTT	CSVSRESGNTIYF
TRBJ2-1	NA	TRBV7-9	NA	TGTGCCAGCAGCTCGCTGACTAGTACTGAGCAGTTCTTC	CASSSLTSTEQFF
TRBJ1-5	NA	TRBV30	NA	TGTGCCTGGAGTGTACGAGGAAATCAGCCCCAGCATTTT	CAWSVRGNQPQHF
TRBJ2-4	few	TRBV7-9	NA	TGTGCCAGCAGCCTGCCCGGGACAACACTAAACATTCAGTACTTC	CASSLPGTTLNIQYF
TRBJ2-1	few	TRBV4-3	TRBD2	TGCGCCAGCAGCCAAGCCACGGGACTAGCGGGAACGACCTCCTACAATGAGCAGTTCTTC	CASSQATGLAGTTSYNEQFF
TRBJ2-4	NA	TRBV27	NA	TGTGCCAGCAGTCCTTTTTTCGGAGAAAACATTCAGTACTTC	CASSPFFGENIQYF
TRBJ2-3	NA	TRBV7-9	TRBD2	TGTGCCAGCAGCCGTGGCCTAGCGGGAGGGGCCCTTAGCACAGATACGCAGTATTTT	CASSRGLAGGALSTDTQYF
TRBJ1-5	once	TRBV19	NA	TGTGCCAGTAGACGGGACTTCACTCCGGTCAGCAATCAGCCCCAGCATTTT	CASRRDFTPVSNQPQHF